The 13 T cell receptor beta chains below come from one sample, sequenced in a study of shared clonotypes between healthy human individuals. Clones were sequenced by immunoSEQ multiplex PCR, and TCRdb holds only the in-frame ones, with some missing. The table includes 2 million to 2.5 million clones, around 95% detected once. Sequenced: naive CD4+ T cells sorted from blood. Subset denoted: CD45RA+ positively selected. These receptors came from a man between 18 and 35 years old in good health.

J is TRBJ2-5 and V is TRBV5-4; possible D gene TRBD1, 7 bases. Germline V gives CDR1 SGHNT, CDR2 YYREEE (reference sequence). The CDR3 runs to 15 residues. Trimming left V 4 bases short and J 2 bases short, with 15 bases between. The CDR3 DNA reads TGTGCCAGCAGCCAGGGGGGCGACTATCAAGAGACCCAGTACTTC. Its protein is CASSQGGDYQETQYF.

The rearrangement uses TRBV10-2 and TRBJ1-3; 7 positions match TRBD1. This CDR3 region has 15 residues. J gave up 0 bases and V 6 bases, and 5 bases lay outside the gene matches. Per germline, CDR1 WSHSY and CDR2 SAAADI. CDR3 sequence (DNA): TGCGCCAGCAGCCGGGGGACAGACTCTGGAAACACCATATATTTT. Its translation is CASSRGTDSGNTIYF.

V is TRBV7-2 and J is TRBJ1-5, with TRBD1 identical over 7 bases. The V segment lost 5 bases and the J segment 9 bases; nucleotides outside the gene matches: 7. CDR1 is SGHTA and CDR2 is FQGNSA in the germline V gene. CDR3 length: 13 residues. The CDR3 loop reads CASSPGQNAPQHF. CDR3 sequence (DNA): TGTGCCAGCAGCCCGGGACAGAACGCGCCCCAGCATTTT. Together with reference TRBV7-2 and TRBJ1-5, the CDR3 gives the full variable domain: GAGVSQSPSNKVTEKGKDVELRCDPISGHTALYWYRQSLGQGLEFLIYFQGNSAPDKSGLPSDRFSAERTGGSVSTLTIQRTQQEDSAVYLCASSPGQNAPQHFGDGTRLSIL.

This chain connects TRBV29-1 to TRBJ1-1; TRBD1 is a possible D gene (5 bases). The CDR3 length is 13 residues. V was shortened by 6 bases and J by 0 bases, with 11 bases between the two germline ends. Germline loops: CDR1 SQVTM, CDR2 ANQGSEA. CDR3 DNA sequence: TGCAGCGTGGGGACCACTTTGAACACTGAAGCTTTCTTT. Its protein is CSVGTTLNTEAFF.

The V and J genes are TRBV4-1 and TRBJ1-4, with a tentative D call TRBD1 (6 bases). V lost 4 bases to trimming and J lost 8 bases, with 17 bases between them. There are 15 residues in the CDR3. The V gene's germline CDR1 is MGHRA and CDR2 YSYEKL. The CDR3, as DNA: TGCGCCAGCAGCCCCCGACAGGTCCTCGGGGAAAAACTGTTTTTT. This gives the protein CASSPRQVLGEKLFF.

The CDR3 DNA is TGTGCCAGCAGTTTATCAACAGGGGCCACCGGGGAGCTGTTTTTT. Protein product: CASSLSTGATGELFF. The V and J genes are TRBV27 and TRBJ2-2; 7 bases map to TRBD1. The V segment lost 0 bases and the J segment 4 bases; nucleotides outside the gene matches: 2. Germline values: CDR1 MNHEY, CDR2 SMNVEV (reference sequence). CDR3 length equals 15 residues.

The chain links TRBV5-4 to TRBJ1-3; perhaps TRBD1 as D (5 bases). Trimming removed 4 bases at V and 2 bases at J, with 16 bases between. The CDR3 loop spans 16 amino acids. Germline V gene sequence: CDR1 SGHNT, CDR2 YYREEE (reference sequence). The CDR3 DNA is TGTGCCAGCAGCCTTGGGGGTCCAGTCGCTGGAAACACCATATATTTT. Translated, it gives CASSLGGPVAGNTIYF.

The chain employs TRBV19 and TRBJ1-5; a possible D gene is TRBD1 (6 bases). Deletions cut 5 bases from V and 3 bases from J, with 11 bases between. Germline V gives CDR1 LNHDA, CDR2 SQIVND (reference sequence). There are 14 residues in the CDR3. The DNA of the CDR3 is TGTGCCAGTAGTCAAACAGGGATCAATCAGCCCCAGCATTTT. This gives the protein CASSQTGINQPQHF.

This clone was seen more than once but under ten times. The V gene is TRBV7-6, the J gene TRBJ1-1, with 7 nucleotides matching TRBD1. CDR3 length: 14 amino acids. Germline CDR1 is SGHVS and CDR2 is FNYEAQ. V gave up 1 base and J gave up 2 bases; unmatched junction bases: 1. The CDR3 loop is CASSLDRGNTEAFF. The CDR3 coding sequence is TGTGCCAGCAGCTTAGACAGGGGAAACACTGAAGCTTTCTTT.

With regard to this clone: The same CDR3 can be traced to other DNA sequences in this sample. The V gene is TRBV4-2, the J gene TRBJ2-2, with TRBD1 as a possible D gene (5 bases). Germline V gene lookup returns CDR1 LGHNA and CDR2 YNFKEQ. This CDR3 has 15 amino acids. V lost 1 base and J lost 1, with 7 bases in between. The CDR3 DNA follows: TGTGCCAGCAGCCAAGGGCAGGGGAACACCGGGGAGCTGTTTTTT. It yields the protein CASSQGQGNTGELFF.

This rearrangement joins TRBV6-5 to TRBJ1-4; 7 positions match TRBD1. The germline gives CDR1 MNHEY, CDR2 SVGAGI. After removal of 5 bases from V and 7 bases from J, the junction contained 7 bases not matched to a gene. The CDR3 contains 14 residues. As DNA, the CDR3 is TGTGCCAGCAGTGGGGGCAGGGGGGCTGAAAAACTGTTTTTT. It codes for CASSGGRGAEKLFF.

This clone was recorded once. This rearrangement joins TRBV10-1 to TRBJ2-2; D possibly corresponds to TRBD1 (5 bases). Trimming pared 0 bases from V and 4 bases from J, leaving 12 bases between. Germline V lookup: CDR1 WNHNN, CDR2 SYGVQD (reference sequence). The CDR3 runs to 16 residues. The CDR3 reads CASSESGRGGTGELFF. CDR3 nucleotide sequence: TGCGCCAGCAGTGAGTCGGGAAGGGGCGGCACCGGGGAGCTGTTTTTT.

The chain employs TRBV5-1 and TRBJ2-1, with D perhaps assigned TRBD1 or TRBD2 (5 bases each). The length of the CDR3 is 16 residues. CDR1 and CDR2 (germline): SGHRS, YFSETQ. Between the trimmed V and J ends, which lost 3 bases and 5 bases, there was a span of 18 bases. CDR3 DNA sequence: TGCGCCAGCAGCTCCCGCTCCCGGGACCGCAACAATGAGCAGTTCTTC. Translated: CASSSRSRDRNNEQFF.